The subject of this entry is one TCR beta chain. Its antigen is still unknown. Mismatch with germline at one junction end may stem from a read error. The sample is drawn from a study of T cells in Graves' hyperthyroidism and ophthalmopathy. Broader study findings: Prediction of ophthalmopathy progression came a median 6.5 months pre-onset. In the blood, most expanded thyroid clonotypes above 0.001 appeared as well.

CDR3 length: 18 residues. Germline CDR1 reads SGHRS; CDR2 reads YFSETQ. TCR beta CDR3 region amplification was performed from RNA transcripts. Carried out on the TCR CDR3, a first-round RT-PCR used the HTBI primer set. TCRdb redid the calling of the multiplex PCR reads with MiXCR, one entry per CDR3 protein. The top ten hold approximately 35% of the sample, which has around 340,000 distinct CDR3 sequences, roughly 15% seen once. Over 18 months, lack of ophthalmopathy progression marked Graves' hyperthyroidism as stable. Lactation, pregnancy, other autoimmune disease or uncontrolled infection excluded patients.

The source is a man under 40 with Graves' hyperthyroidism. Sequencing was performed on blood. The chain has TRBV5-1 and TRBJ2-2; the match to TRBD1 covers 9 bases. Here the CDR3 reads CANSLPGQGLGNTGELFF. As DNA, the CDR3 is TGTGCCAACAGCTTGCCCGGACAGGGGCTAGGGAACACCGGGGAGCTGTTTTTT.